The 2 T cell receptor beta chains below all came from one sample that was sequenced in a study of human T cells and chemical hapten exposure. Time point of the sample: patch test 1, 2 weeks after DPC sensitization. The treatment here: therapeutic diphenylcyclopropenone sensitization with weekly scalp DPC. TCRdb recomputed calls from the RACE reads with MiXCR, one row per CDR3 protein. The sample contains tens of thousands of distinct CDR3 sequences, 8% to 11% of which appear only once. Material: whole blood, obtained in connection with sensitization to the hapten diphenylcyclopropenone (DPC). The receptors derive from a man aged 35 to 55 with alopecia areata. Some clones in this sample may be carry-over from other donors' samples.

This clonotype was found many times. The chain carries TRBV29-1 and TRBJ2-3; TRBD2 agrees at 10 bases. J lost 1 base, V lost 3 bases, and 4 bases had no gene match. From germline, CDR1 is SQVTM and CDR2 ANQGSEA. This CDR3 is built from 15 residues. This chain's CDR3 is CSVDPSGSGTDTQYF. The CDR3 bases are TGCAGCGTTGACCCTAGCGGGAGTGGCACAGATACGCAGTATTTT.

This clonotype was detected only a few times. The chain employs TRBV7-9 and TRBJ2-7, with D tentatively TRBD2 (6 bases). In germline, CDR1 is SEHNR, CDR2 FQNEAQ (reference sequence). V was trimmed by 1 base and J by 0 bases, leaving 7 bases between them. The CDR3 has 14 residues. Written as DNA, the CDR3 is TGTGCCAGCAGCTTAGGACTAGTCTCCTACGAGCAGTACTTC. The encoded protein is CASSLGLVSYEQYF.